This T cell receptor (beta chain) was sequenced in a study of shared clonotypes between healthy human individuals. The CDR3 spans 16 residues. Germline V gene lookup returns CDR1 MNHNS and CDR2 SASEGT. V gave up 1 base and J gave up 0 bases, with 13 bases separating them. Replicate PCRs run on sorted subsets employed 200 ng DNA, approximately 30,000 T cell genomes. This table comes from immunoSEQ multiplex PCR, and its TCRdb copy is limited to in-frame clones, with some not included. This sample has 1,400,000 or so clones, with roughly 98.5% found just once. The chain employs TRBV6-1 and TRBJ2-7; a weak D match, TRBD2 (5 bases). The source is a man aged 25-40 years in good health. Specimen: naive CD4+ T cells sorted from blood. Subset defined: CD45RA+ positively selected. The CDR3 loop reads CASSEVGSAYSYEQYF. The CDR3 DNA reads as TGTGCCAGCAGTGAAGTAGGTAGCGCTTACTCCTACGAGCAGTACTTC.